The 23 T cell receptor beta chains given below trace back to one sample, sequenced in a study of beta chain features in type 1 diabetes. Findings and caveats of the study: Moderate but significant shortening of TCRB CDR3s was recorded in all four CD4+ subsets from Type 1 diabetes patients.

These receptors' targets are unknown. The investigators reverse transcribed all of the isolated RNA, so they sequenced expressed TCRB transcripts. The method was immunoSEQ multiplex PCR; TCRdb's version includes in-frame clones alone and lacks a portion of them. The sample consists of 640,000 or so clones, 13% of them appearing once. Sequencing was performed on naive CD4+ T cells from blood. The receptors shown here come from a young man with type 1 diabetes.

The chain employs TRBV5-1 and TRBJ1-2, with 7 bases that match TRBD1. V was pared by 7 bases and J by 3 bases, with 6 bases of the junction left unmatched. Germline CDR1 SGHRS, CDR2 YFSETQ. CDR3 length: 13 amino acids. The CDR3 DNA follows: TGCGCCAGCTCACAGGGGAGCTACTATGGCTACACCTTC. Protein: CASSQGSYYGYTF.

This clone turned up a few times. The rearrangement uses TRBV6-5 and TRBJ1-2; 11 nucleotides align to TRBD1. Looked up from germline, CDR1 is MNHEY and CDR2 is SVGAGI. The CDR3 is made up of 14 amino acids. V dropped 7 bases and J dropped 6; count of bases not matched to a gene: 7. Here the CDR3 reads CASTLGQGANGYTF. CDR3 coding DNA: TGTGCCAGCACCCTCGGACAGGGGGCCAATGGCTACACCTTC.

The chain is built from TRBV7-9 and TRBJ1-6; D remains ambiguous. The CDR3 length is 13 residues. V gave up 8 bases and J gave up 2 bases, with 7 bases separating them. Per the germline V gene, CDR1 is SEHNR and CDR2 is FQNEAQ (reference sequence). Here the CDR3 DNA reads TGTGCCAGCGGTGGCACCTATAATTCACCCCTCCACTTT. It specifies CASGGTYNSPLHF.

In its sample, this clone was seen a few times. The rearrangement links TRBV30 to TRBJ1-6; TRBD1 is a possible D gene (5 bases). The germline V and J ends were trimmed by 3 bases and 11 bases, with 11 bases remaining between them. The CDR3 sequence is 12 residues long. From germline, CDR1 is GTSNPN and CDR2 SVGIG (reference sequence). The DNA for the CDR3 is TGTGCCTGGAGGGGGCCTGGGCCACCCCTCCACTTT. It translates to CAWRGPGPPLHF.

The V gene is TRBV5-1, the J gene TRBJ2-3, with D perhaps being TRBD1 or TRBD2 (6 bases each). V was cut by 2 bases and J by 4 bases, with 11 bases left in between. Germline CDR1 is SGHRS and CDR2 is YFSETQ. The length of the CDR3 is 14 residues. The CDR3 is CASSFGGRSDTQYF. For the CDR3, the DNA is TGCGCCAGCAGCTTCGGGGGCCGGTCAGATACGCAGTATTTT.

This clone was seen a few times. This chain joins TRBV25-1 and TRBJ1-1; D is unclear. Trimming took off 5 bases at V and 4 bases at J, with 20 bases between the two ends. This CDR3 has 16 residues. Germline V gene sequence: CDR1 MGHDK, CDR2 SYGVNS. CDR3 in DNA: TGTGCCAGCAGTTCGTCGATCGGACGGGGAGGCACTGAAGCTTTCTTT. This gives the protein CASSSSIGRGGTEAFF.

This clone was seen only a few times. This chain links TRBV28 with TRBJ1-1, with D uncertain. Trimming shortened V by 6 bases and J by 1 base, and 9 bases separated the two germline ends. The CDR3 contains 13 residues. Looked up from germline, CDR1 is MDHEN and CDR2 is SYDVKM. The DNA for the CDR3 is TGTGCCAGCAGCCTAGCTTCGAACACTGAAGCTTTCTTT. Its translation: CASSLASNTEAFF.

V gene TRBV9 combines with J gene TRBJ1-3; D call uncertain. Trimming removed 4 bases from V and 0 bases from J, with 5 bases in between. Germline loops: CDR1 SGDLS, CDR2 YYNGEE. The CDR3 is made up of 13 amino acids. CDR3 sequence reads: CASSRISGNTIYF. Here the CDR3 DNA reads TGTGCCAGCAGCCGGATCTCTGGAAACACCATATATTTT.

The CDR3 reads CATSGRPSTGGADTQYF. CDR3 nucleotides: TGTGCCACCAGCGGCCGACCCTCGACAGGGGGCGCAGATACGCAGTATTTT. The chain links TRBV15 to TRBJ2-3; 10 bases align to TRBD1. V trimming: 5 bases; J trimming: 4 bases; junction bases outside the gene matches: 12. Germline CDR1 is LNHNV and CDR2 is YYDKDF (reference sequence). The CDR3 covers 17 residues. Together with reference TRBV15 and TRBJ2-3, the CDR3 gives the full variable domain: DAMVIQNPRYQVTQFGKPVTLSCSQTLNHNVMYWYQQKSSQAPKLLFHYYDKDFNNEADTPDNFQSRRPNTSFCFLDIRSPGLGDTAMYLCATSGRPSTGGADTQYFGPGTRLTVL.

The J gene is TRBJ1-1, the V gene TRBV7-9; D not resolved. Germline V gene sequence: CDR1 SEHNR, CDR2 FQNEAQ (reference sequence). Between the trimmed V and J ends, which lost 5 bases and 8 bases, there was a span of 21 bases. The CDR3 runs 15 residues. Written as DNA, the CDR3 is TGTGCCAGCAGCCTCTCGGCGGGGAGGGCTTCCGAAGCTTTCTTT. Amino acids: CASSLSAGRASEAFF.

The rearrangement links TRBV27 to TRBJ1-4; D may be TRBD1 (5 bases). The V end was cut by 5 bases, the J end by 6 bases, with 16 bases between. This CDR3 is 15 amino acids long. CDR1 and CDR2 from the germline V gene are MNHEY and SMNVEV (reference sequence). The CDR3 reads CASSPLGTGDEKLFF. For the CDR3, the DNA is TGTGCCAGCAGTCCCCTCGGGACGGGGGATGAAAAACTGTTTTTT.

The chain combines TRBV5-1 with TRBJ2-1, with no clear D. The CDR3 length is 17 residues. Looked up from germline, CDR1 is SGHRS and CDR2 is YFSETQ. Between the trimmed V and J ends, which lost 0 bases and 14 bases, there was a span of 27 bases. The DNA for the CDR3 is TGCGCCAGCAGCTTGGGTGGCGCGACCTCAATTGGGGATGCAAAGTTCTTC. This gives the protein CASSLGGATSIGDAKFF.

The V call is TRBV18, the J call TRBJ2-7; 8 positions agree with TRBD1. The CDR3 contains 16 residues. Germline assignment: CDR1 KGHSH and CDR2 LQKENI. Trimming cost V 3 bases and J 2 bases; bases outside gene matches: 9. The CDR3 DNA sequence: TGTGCCAGCTCACCTACGACAGGGGATCTGACCTACGAGCAGTACTTC. Amino acids: CASSPTTGDLTYEQYF.

The chain couples TRBV18 to TRBJ2-7; the match to TRBD1 covers 11 bases. The CDR3 runs 14 residues. Germline trimming cut 3 bases from V and 7 bases from J; bases unmatched to any gene: 5. CDR1 and CDR2 from the germline V gene are KGHSH and LQKENI. CDR3: CASSPDRGLGEQYF. The CDR3, as DNA: TGTGCCAGCTCACCGGACAGGGGGCTTGGGGAGCAGTACTTC.

This chain uses TRBV6-6 with TRBJ2-7, with 8 bases lining up with TRBD1. CDR1 MNHNY and CDR2 SVGAGI come from the germline V gene (reference sequence). The trim removed 6 bases at V and 2 bases at J, leaving 6 bases unmatched. The CDR3 is 14 amino acids. The CDR3 sequence is CASSTQGAPYEQYF. Here the CDR3 DNA reads TGTGCCAGCAGCACGCAGGGGGCCCCCTACGAGCAGTACTTC.

The rearrangement links TRBV15 to TRBJ1-1, with TRBD1 identical over 7 bases. The CDR3 extends over 13 amino acids. Germline values: CDR1 LNHNV, CDR2 YYDKDF (reference sequence). The junction had 8 bases not matched to a gene; V was cut back by 8 bases and J by 5 bases. The DNA of the CDR3 is TGTGCCACCCGTTTTACAGGGGAAACTGAAGCTTTCTTT. Protein product: CATRFTGETEAFF.

In this sample, this clone turned up a few times. The rearrangement uses TRBV5-6 and TRBJ2-6; D gene ambiguous. The V end lost 4 bases, the J end lost 0 bases, and 11 bases lay between the germline ends. Germline-derived CDR1 and CDR2 are SGHDT and YYEEEE. The CDR3 spans 16 residues. CDR3 residues: CASSKPRYSGANVLTF. CDR3 DNA sequence: TGTGCCAGCAGCAAGCCCCGGTACTCTGGGGCCAACGTCCTGACTTTC. Looking up the rest from reference TRBV5-6 and TRBJ2-6 gives the full variable domain: DAGVTQSPTHLIKTRGQQVTLRCSPKSGHDTVSWYQQALGQGPQFIFQYYEEEERQRGNFPDRFSGHQFPNYSSELNVNALLLGDSALYLCASSKPRYSGANVLTFGAGSRLTVL.

The chain uses TRBV6-1 and TRBJ1-2; D uncertain. The CDR3 covers 14 residues. V lost 1 base, J lost 3 bases, and 9 bases lay in between. Looked up from germline, CDR1 is MNHNS and CDR2 is SASEGT. CDR3 loop: CASSEGVTDYGYTF. The CDR3 bases are TGTGCCAGCAGTGAAGGGGTTACAGACTATGGCTACACCTTC.

In this sample, this clone turned up a few times. The V call is TRBV6-1, the J call TRBJ1-1; TRBD1 aligns across 8 bases. Trimming at V came to 6 bases and at J to 0 bases, leaving 3 bases not matched to a gene. The CDR3 contains 14 residues. The V gene's germline CDR1 is MNHNS and CDR2 SASEGT. In nucleotides, the CDR3 is TGTGCCAGCAGGACAGGGGACCTGAACACTGAAGCTTTCTTT. It yields the protein CASRTGDLNTEAFF.

In DNA, the CDR3 is TGTGCCAGTAGTTCTCAAAAGGGGCCCTACGAGCAGTACTTC. As protein: CASSSQKGPYEQYF. The genes are TRBV19 and TRBJ2-7; D is perhaps TRBD1 (5 bases). Per germline, CDR1 LNHDA and CDR2 SQIVND (reference sequence). The CDR3 has 14 amino acids. Trimming took 5 bases from V and 2 from J, leaving 13 bases between them.

The rearrangement uses TRBV11-2 and TRBJ1-4; possible D gene TRBD1, 5 bases. With 5 bases removed from V and 8 bases from J, the gap between germline ends came to 12 bases. The CDR3 loop spans 13 amino acids. The V gene's germline CDR1 is SGHAT and CDR2 FQNNGV. CDR3 protein: CASSPGAEEKLFF. CDR3 nucleotides: TGTGCCAGCAGCCCCGGGGCCGAGGAAAAACTGTTTTTT.

Only a few counts were recorded for this clone. This chain links TRBV6-5 with TRBJ1-1; D is ambiguous. Germline CDR1 and CDR2: MNHEY and SVGAGI. The ends were cut back, 0 bases at V and 0 bases at J, with 5 bases in the middle. The CDR3 totals 14 residues. CDR3 coding DNA: TGTGCCAGCAGTTACTCCGCCATGAACACTGAAGCTTTCTTT. Translation gives CASSYSAMNTEAFF.

V gene TRBV5-6 combines with J gene TRBJ1-6, with 10 bases that match TRBD1. The V and J ends lost 4 bases and 9 bases, in that order; junction bases with no gene match: 7. CDR3 length: 15 amino acids. Germline-derived CDR1 and CDR2 are SGHDT and YYEEEE. Here the CDR3 reads CASSRGQGVGSPLHF. CDR3 sequence (DNA): TGTGCCAGCAGCCGTGGACAGGGGGTGGGTTCACCCCTCCACTTT. Full variable domain (missing parts from reference TRBV5-6 and TRBJ1-6): DAGVTQSPTHLIKTRGQQVTLRCSPKSGHDTVSWYQQALGQGPQFIFQYYEEEERQRGNFPDRFSGHQFPNYSSELNVNALLLGDSALYLCASSRGQGVGSPLHFGNGTRLTVT.